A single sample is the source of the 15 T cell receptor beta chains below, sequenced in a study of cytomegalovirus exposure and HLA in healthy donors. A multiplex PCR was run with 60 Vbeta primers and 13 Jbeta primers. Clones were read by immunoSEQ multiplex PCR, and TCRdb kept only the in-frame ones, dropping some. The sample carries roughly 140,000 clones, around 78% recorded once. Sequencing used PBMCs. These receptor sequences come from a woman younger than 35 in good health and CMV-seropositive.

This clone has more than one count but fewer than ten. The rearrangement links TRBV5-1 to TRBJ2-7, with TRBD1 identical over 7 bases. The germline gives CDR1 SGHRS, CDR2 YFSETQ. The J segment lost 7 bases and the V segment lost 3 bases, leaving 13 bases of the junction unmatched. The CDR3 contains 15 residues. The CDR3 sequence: CASSSLYGTDGEQYF. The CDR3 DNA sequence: TGCGCCAGCAGCTCCTTATATGGGACAGATGGAGAGCAGTACTTC.

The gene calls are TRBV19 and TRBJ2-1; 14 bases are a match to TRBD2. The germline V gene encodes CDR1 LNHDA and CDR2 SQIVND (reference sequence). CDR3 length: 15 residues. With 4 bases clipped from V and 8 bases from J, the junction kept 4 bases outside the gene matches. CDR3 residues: CASSKGTSGGYEQFF. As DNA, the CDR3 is TGTGCCAGTAGTAAAGGGACTAGCGGGGGTTATGAGCAGTTCTTC.

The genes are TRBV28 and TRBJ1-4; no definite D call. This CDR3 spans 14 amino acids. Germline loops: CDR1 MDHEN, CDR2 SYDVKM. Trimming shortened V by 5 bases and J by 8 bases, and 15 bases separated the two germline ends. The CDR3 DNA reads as TGTGCCAGCAGTCCACCACACACGCGGGAAAAACTGTTTTTT. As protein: CASSPPHTREKLFF.

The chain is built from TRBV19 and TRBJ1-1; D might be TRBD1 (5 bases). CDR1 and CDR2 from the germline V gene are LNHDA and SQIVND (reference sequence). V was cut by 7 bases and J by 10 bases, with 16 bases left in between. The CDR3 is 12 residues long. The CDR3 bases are TGTGCCAGTACAGATATCCAGGGTGGAGCTTTCTTT. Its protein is CASTDIQGGAFF.

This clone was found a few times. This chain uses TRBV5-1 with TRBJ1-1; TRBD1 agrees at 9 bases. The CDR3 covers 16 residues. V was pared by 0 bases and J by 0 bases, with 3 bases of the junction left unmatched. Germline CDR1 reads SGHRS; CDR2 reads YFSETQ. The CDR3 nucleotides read TGCGCCAGCAGCTTGGACGGACAGGGGTTGAACACTGAAGCTTTCTTT. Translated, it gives CASSLDGQGLNTEAFF.

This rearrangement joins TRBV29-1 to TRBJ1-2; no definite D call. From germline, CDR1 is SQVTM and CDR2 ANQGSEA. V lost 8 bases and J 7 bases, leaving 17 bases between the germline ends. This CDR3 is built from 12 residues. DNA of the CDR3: TGCAGCTACCAACGGGGAGGAGGTGGCTACACCTTC. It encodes CSYQRGGGGYTF.

Here the CDR3 DNA reads TGTGCCAGCAGCCGGGGACTAGCGGGGGGGCCATCCGGGGAGCTGTTTTTT. This codes for CASSRGLAGGPSGELFF. The chain links TRBV11-2 to TRBJ2-2; TRBD2 matches 16 bases. V was pared by 5 bases and J by 6 bases, with 6 bases of the junction left unmatched. Looked up from germline, CDR1 is SGHAT and CDR2 is FQNNGV. The CDR3 covers 17 residues.

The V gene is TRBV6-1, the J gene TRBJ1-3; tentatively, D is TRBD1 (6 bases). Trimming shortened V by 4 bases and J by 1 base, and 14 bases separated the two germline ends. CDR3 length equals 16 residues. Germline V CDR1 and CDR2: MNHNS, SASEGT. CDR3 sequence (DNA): TGTGCCAGCAGTGGGTTACAGGGCCGATCTGGAAACACCATATATTTT. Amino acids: CASSGLQGRSGNTIYF.

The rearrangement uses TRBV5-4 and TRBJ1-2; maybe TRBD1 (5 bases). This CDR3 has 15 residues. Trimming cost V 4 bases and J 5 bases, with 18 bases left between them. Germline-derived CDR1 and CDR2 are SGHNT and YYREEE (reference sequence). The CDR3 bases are TGTGCCAGCAGCATTTTCATCAGGGAGGAATATGGCTACACCTTC. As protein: CASSIFIREEYGYTF.

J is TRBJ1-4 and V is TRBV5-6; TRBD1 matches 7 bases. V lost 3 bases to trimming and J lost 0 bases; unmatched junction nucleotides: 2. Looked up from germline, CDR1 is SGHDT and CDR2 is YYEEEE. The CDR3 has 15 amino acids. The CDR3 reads CASSSGQTTNEKLFF. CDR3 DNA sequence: TGTGCCAGCAGCTCGGGACAGACAACTAATGAAAAACTGTTTTTT. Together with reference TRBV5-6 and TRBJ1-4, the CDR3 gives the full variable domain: DAGVTQSPTHLIKTRGQQVTLRCSPKSGHDTVSWYQQALGQGPQFIFQYYEEEERQRGNFPDRFSGHQFPNYSSELNVNALLLGDSALYLCASSSGQTTNEKLFFGSGTQLSVL.

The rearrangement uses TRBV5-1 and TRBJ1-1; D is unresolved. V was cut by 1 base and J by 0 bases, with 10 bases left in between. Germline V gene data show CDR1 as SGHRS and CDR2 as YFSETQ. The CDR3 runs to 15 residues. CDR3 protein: CASSLSQILNTEAFF. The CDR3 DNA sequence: TGCGCCAGCAGCTTGTCCCAGATATTGAACACTGAAGCTTTCTTT.

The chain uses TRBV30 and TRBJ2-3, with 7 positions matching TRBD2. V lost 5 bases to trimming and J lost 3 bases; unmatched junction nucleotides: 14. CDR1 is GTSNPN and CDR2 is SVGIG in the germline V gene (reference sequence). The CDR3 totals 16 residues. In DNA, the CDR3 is TGTGCCTGGCTCCATATAGCGGGCCTAGGTACAGATACGCAGTATTTT. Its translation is CAWLHIAGLGTDTQYF.

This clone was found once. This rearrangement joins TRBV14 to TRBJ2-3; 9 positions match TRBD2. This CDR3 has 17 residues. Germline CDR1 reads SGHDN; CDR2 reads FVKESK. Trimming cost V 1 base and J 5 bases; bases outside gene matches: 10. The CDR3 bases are TGTGCCAGCAGCCAAGGGCTAGCGGGGACTTCGGTAGATACGCAGTATTTT. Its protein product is CASSQGLAGTSVDTQYF. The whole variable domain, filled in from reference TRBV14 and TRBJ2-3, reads EAGVTQFPSHSVIEKGQTVTLRCDPISGHDNLYWYRRVMGKEIKFLLHFVKESKQDESGMPNNRFLAERTGGTYSTLKVQPAELEDSGVYFCASSQGLAGTSVDTQYFGPGTRLTVL.

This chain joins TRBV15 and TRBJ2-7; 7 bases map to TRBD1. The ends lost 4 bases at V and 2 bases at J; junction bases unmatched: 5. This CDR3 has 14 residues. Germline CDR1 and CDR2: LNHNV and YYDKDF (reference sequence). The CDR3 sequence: CATSISDRAYEQYF. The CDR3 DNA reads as TGTGCCACCAGCATATCCGACAGGGCCTACGAGCAGTACTTC. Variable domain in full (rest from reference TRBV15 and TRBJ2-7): DAMVIQNPRYQVTQFGKPVTLSCSQTLNHNVMYWYQQKSSQAPKLLFHYYDKDFNNEADTPDNFQSRRPNTSFCFLDIRSPGLGDTAMYLCATSISDRAYEQYFGPGTRLTVT.

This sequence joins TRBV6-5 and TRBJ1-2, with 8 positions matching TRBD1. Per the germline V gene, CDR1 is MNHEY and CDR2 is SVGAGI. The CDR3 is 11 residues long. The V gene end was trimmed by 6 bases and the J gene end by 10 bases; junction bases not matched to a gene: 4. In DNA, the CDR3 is TGTGCCAGCAGCTCAGGGGGCGTCTACACCTTC. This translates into CASSSGGVYTF.